This T cell receptor beta chain was captured in a study of PD-1 blockade in classical Hodgkin lymphoma. TCRdb's table, derived via immunoSEQ multiplex PCR, lists solely in-frame clones and lacks some. The table shows 21,000 or so clones, with less than 80% occurring only once. Autologous stem cell transplantation was followed by relapse in every patient, and brentuximab vedotin exposure varied. Relapsed/refractory classical Hodgkin lymphoma patients had complete, partial or progressive responses. This CDR3 spans 14 amino acids. The germline gives CDR1 SGDLS, CDR2 YYNGEE. V lost 2 bases, J lost 5 bases, and 4 bases stayed unmatched. Details on this clone: The antigen is not known.

Regarding the study as a whole: Relapsed/refractory patients reportedly had lower baseline diversity than newly diagnosed patients.

The sequencing here drew on peripheral blood mononuclear cells (PBMCs), taken at baseline. The receptor was derived from a human donor with classical Hodgkin lymphoma. The V gene is TRBV9, the J gene TRBJ2-1, with TRBD2 matching 7 bases. CDR3 nucleotides: TGTGCCAGCAGCGTGGGGGGGAGAAACAATGAGCAGTTCTTC. Protein sequence: CASSVGGRNNEQFF.